Presented here are 22 T cell receptor beta chains from one specimen sequenced in a study of shared clonotypes between healthy human individuals. Data came from immunoSEQ multiplex PCR; TCRdb stores just in-frame clones and leaves some out. The top ten hold roughly 0.36% of the sample, which has some 2,500,000 clones, approximately 93% seen once. The sequenced sample consisted of naive CD4+ T cells from PBMCs. Subset specified: CD45RA+ positively selected. These receptors all stem from a man between 18 and 29 years old in good health. Some clones in this sample may be carry-over from other donors' samples.

This clone was picked up one time. This sequence joins TRBV7-8 and TRBJ2-7; 8 bases line up with TRBD2. The CDR3 contains 16 residues. J lost 6 bases, V lost 4 bases, and 14 bases had no gene match. Looked up from germline, CDR1 is SGHVS and CDR2 is FQNEAQ. CDR3 nucleotides: TGTGCCAGCAGCTACCTGAGCGGGAGATCCTTTCTCGAGCAGTACTTC. The encoded protein is CASSYLSGRSFLEQYF.

V usage is TRBV4-2 and J usage is TRBJ2-2, with TRBD2 matching over 13 bases. Germline values: CDR1 LGHNA, CDR2 YNFKEQ. Trimming at V came to 2 bases and at J to 6 bases, leaving 9 bases not matched to a gene. CDR3 length equals 18 residues. Here the CDR3 reads CASSQRKGLAGVAGELFF. The CDR3 DNA follows: TGTGCCAGCAGCCAAAGAAAAGGACTAGCGGGAGTAGCCGGGGAGCTGTTTTTT.

For this clone: Other DNA sequences in this sample translate to the same CDR3. The chain employs TRBV5-1 and TRBJ2-7; 8 nucleotides agree with TRBD2. In germline, CDR1 is SGHRS, CDR2 YFSETQ. V was clipped by 4 bases and J by 0 bases; unmatched bases: 9. The CDR3 extends over 16 amino acids. CDR3 residues: CASSPGGTADSYEQYF. The CDR3 region has the DNA TGCGCCAGCAGCCCGGGAGGGACGGCGGACTCCTACGAGCAGTACTTC.

The J gene is TRBJ2-2, the V gene TRBV2; possibly TRBD2 for D (6 bases). V was cut by 4 bases and J by 0 bases, with 9 bases left in between. Per the germline V gene, CDR1 is SNHLY and CDR2 is FYNNEI. The CDR3 spans 15 residues. CDR3 nucleotide sequence: TGTGCCAGCAGTGTGATAGCGGCGAACACCGGGGAGCTGTTTTTT. It translates to CASSVIAANTGELFF.

The chain combines TRBV4-2 with TRBJ2-4; 9 bases line up with TRBD2. J was trimmed by 0 bases and V by 1 base; bases with no gene match: 10. The length of the CDR3 is 19 residues. Germline V gene data show CDR1 as LGHNA and CDR2 as YNFKEQ. The CDR3 reads CASSQGGSGSAQAKNIQYF. The DNA for the CDR3 is TGTGCCAGCAGCCAAGGCGGTAGCGGGAGCGCCCAAGCCAAAAACATTCAGTACTTC.

The V gene is TRBV5-1, the J gene TRBJ1-4; no clear D. Germline values: CDR1 SGHRS, CDR2 YFSETQ. The V gene lost 3 bases and the J gene lost 4 bases, with 10 bases spanning the gap. This CDR3 is built from 14 residues. The CDR3 DNA reads TGCGCCAGCAGCTCCGCAGGAAGTAATGAAAAACTGTTTTTT. Translated: CASSSAGSNEKLFF.

V and J are TRBV5-6 and TRBJ2-1; possible D gene TRBD2, 5 bases. The ends were cut back, 4 bases at V and 8 bases at J, with 22 bases in the middle. From germline, CDR1 is SGHDT and CDR2 YYEEEE. This CDR3 is built from 16 residues. The CDR3 spells CASSPITRKGLHEQFF. CDR3 sequence (DNA): TGTGCCAGCAGCCCAATTACTAGAAAGGGTCTTCATGAGCAGTTCTTC.

This chain joins TRBV10-3 and TRBJ2-7; TRBD2 matches at 11 bases. Germline values: CDR1 ENHRY, CDR2 SYGVKD. The V gene end was trimmed by 6 bases and the J gene end by 2 bases; junction bases not matched to a gene: 9. The CDR3 covers 16 residues. The CDR3 is CAIRRTGTSGPYEQYF. The CDR3 DNA sequence: TGTGCCATCAGGAGAACCGGGACTAGCGGACCCTACGAGCAGTACTTC.

The gene calls are TRBV18 and TRBJ2-7, with D perhaps TRBD1 or TRBD2 (5 bases each). Germline assignment: CDR1 KGHSH and CDR2 LQKENI. The CDR3 runs to 15 residues. V was clipped by 0 bases and J by 5 bases, with 14 bases between them. The CDR3 sequence is CASSPPKGRSDEQYF. CDR3 DNA sequence: TGTGCCAGCTCACCACCGAAGGGGAGAAGCGACGAGCAGTACTTC.

With regard to this clone: The same CDR3 can be traced to other DNA sequences in this sample. The J gene is TRBJ2-2, the V gene TRBV4-1; D remains ambiguous. The CDR3 is 13 amino acids. Germline V gives CDR1 MGHRA, CDR2 YSYEKL. V was trimmed by 1 base and J by 1 base, leaving 1 base between them. The CDR3 loop reads CASSQGNTGELFF. CDR3 sequence (DNA): TGCGCCAGCAGCCAAGGGAACACCGGGGAGCTGTTTTTT.

The chain has TRBV23-1 and TRBJ2-3, with TRBD2 as a possible D gene (5 bases). TRBV23-1 is marked as an open reading frame, function uncertain. The CDR3 covers 17 residues. Between the trimmed V and J ends, which lost 4 bases and 0 bases, there was a span of 17 bases. CDR3 region: CASSRAQGGLSTDTQYF. CDR3 DNA: TGCGCCAGCAGTCGGGCCCAAGGAGGCCTTAGCACAGATACGCAGTATTTT.

The rearrangement uses TRBV28 and TRBJ2-5; 9 bases are shared with TRBD1. The CDR3 has 15 amino acids. CDR1 and CDR2 from the germline V gene are MDHEN and SYDVKM. V gave up 7 bases and J gave up 4 bases; unmatched junction bases: 10. The CDR3 reads CASTPSTGGGETQYF. For the CDR3, the DNA is TGTGCCAGCACCCCATCGACAGGGGGAGGAGAGACCCAGTACTTC.

The V call is TRBV28, the J call TRBJ1-2; TRBD1 aligns across 7 bases. From germline, CDR1 is MDHEN and CDR2 SYDVKM. Trimming cost V 3 bases and J 4 bases; bases outside gene matches: 8. CDR3 length: 15 amino acids. This CDR3 reads CASSFVSGQPYGYTF. As DNA, the CDR3 is TGTGCCAGCAGTTTCGTATCGGGACAGCCCTATGGCTACACCTTC.

The chain carries TRBV5-1 and TRBJ2-3; possible D gene TRBD1, 5 bases. The CDR3 sequence is 14 residues long. CDR1 SGHRS and CDR2 YFSETQ come from the germline V gene. The germline V and J ends were trimmed by 5 bases and 0 bases, with 10 bases remaining between them. Written as DNA, the CDR3 is TGCGCCAGCAGGGGGCGGTCTAGCACAGATACGCAGTATTTT. The encoded protein is CASRGRSSTDTQYF.

The J gene is TRBJ1-1, the V gene TRBV2, with no clear D. Germline loops: CDR1 SNHLY, CDR2 FYNNEI. V lost 6 bases and J 0 bases, leaving 11 bases between the germline ends. This CDR3 is 14 amino acids long. The CDR3, as DNA: TGTGCCAGCAGCCAGACACCGGTGAACACTGAAGCTTTCTTT. This codes for CASSQTPVNTEAFF. Based on the CDR3 plus reference TRBV2 and TRBJ1-1, the full variable domain is EPEVTQTPSHQVTQMGQEVILRCVPISNHLYFYWYRQILGQKVEFLVSFYNNEISEKSEIFDDQFSVERPDGSNFTLKIRSTKLEDSAMYFCASSQTPVNTEAFFGQGTRLTVV.

The chain employs TRBV18 and TRBJ2-5; no clear D gene. Looked up from germline, CDR1 is KGHSH and CDR2 is LQKENI. The V end was cut by 5 bases, the J end by 4 bases, with 11 bases between. This CDR3 has 13 residues. CDR3 in amino acids: CASSSWALETQYF. CDR3 bases: TGTGCCAGCTCATCATGGGCATTAGAGACCCAGTACTTC.

The chain recombines TRBV29-1 with TRBJ1-1; D is ambiguous. With 6 bases removed from V and 0 bases from J, the gap between germline ends came to 11 bases. Germline V gene sequence: CDR1 SQVTM, CDR2 ANQGSEA. The CDR3 sequence is 13 residues long. CDR3 loop: CSVSGPMNTEAFF. DNA for the CDR3: TGCAGCGTCTCGGGTCCTATGAACACTGAAGCTTTCTTT.

This chain joins TRBV12-1 and TRBJ2-3. TRBV12-1 is designated a pseudogene. The CDR3 is 12 residues long. CDR3 nucleotides: TGTGCCAGCAGCTTTTTCCCAGATACGCAGTATTTT. Encoded protein: CASSFFPDTQYF.

In this sample, this clone turned up once. The chain combines TRBV6-1 with TRBJ1-6; D remains ambiguous. Trimming cost V 1 base and J 9 bases, with 19 bases left between them. The CDR3 consists of 17 residues. CDR1 is MNHNS and CDR2 is SASEGT in the germline V gene. The CDR3 DNA follows: TGTGCCAGCAGTGAAGTGCTGGGTAGCCCTTCGGGTTCACCCCTCCACTTT. Translating it yields CASSEVLGSPSGSPLHF.

The chain links TRBV7-9 to TRBJ2-7; TRBD1 or TRBD2 may be the D gene (5 bases each). Deletions cut 1 base from V and 3 bases from J, with 10 bases between. The CDR3 loop spans 14 amino acids. Germline V gives CDR1 SEHNR, CDR2 FQNEAQ (reference sequence). The CDR3 reads CASSLVQGVYEQYF. The CDR3 DNA is TGTGCCAGCAGCTTAGTGCAGGGAGTCTACGAGCAGTACTTC.

The rearrangement uses TRBV28 and TRBJ2-7; 9 nucleotides align to TRBD1. CDR1 MDHEN and CDR2 SYDVKM come from the germline V gene. The CDR3 runs to 14 residues. V lost 6 bases and J lost 5; bases outside the gene matches: 8. CDR3 region: CASRMGQGNHEQYF. The CDR3 DNA reads TGTGCCAGCAGAATGGGACAGGGCAACCACGAGCAGTACTTC.

The chain uses TRBV5-1 and TRBJ2-7; TRBD1 might be the D (5 bases). The V gene lost 0 bases and the J gene lost 0 bases, with 13 bases spanning the gap. The CDR3 length is 16 residues. The germline V gene has CDR1 SGHRS and CDR2 YFSETQ. The CDR3 loop is CASSLEGQDHSYEQYF. The DNA of the CDR3 is TGCGCCAGCAGCTTGGAGGGGCAGGACCACTCCTACGAGCAGTACTTC.